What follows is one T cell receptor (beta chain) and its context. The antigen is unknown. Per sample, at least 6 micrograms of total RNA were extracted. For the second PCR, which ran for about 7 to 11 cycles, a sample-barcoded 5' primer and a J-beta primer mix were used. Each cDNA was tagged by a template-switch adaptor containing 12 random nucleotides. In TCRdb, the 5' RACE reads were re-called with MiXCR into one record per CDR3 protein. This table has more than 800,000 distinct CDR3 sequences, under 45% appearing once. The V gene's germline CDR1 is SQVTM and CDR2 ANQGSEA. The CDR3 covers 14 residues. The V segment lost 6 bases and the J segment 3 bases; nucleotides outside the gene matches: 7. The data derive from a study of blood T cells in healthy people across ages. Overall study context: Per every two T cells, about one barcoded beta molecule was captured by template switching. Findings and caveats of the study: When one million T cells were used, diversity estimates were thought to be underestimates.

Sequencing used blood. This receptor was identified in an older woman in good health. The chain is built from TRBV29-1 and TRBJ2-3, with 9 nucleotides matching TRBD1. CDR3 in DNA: TGCAGCGTGCGGACAGGGGAGGCAACAGATACGCAGTATTTT. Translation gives CSVRTGEATDTQYF.